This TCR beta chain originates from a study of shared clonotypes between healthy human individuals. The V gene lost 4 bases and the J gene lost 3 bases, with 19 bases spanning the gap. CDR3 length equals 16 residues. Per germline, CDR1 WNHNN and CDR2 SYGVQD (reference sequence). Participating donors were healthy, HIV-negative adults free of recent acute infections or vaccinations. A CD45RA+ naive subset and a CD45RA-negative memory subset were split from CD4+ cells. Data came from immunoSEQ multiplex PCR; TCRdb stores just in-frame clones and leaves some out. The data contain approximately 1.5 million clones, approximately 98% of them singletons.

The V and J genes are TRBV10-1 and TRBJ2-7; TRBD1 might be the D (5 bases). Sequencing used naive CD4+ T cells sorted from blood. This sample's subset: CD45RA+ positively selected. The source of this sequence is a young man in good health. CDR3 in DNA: TGCGCCAGCAGTGGGGCGACAGTTCCCGGATACTACGAGCAGTACTTC. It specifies CASSGATVPGYYEQYF.